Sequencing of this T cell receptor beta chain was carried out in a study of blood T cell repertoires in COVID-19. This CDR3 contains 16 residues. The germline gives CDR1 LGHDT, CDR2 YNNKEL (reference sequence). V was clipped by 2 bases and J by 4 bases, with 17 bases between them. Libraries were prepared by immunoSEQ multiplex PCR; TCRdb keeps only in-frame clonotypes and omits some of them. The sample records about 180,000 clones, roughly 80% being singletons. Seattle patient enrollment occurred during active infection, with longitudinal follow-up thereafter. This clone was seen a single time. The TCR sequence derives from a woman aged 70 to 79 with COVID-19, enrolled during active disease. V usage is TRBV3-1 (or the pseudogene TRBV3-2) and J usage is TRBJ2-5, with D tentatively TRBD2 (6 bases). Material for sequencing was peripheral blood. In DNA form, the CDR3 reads TGTGCCAGCAGCCAACGGACGGGAGTGGGTCGAGAGACCCAGTACTTC. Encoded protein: CASSQRTGVGRETQYF.